The 17 T cell receptor beta chains below were found in one sample sequenced in a study of shared clonotypes between healthy human individuals. Data came from immunoSEQ multiplex PCR; TCRdb stores just in-frame clones and leaves some out. Seen here are about 2.3 million clones, approximately 95% observed once, and the top ten hold about 0.37%. The source material was naive CD4+ T cells from PBMCs. Subset reported: CD45RA+ positively selected. These receptor sequences come from a man aged 18-30 years in good health. Some clones in this sample may be carry-over from other donors' samples.

This chain's CDR3 is CASSVGDSPPTQYF. CDR3 nucleotides: TGCGCCAGCAGCGTGGGTGACTCCCCGCCTACGCAGTATTTT. The J gene is TRBJ2-3, the V gene TRBV5-1; no definite D call. Germline values: CDR1 SGHRS, CDR2 YFSETQ. This CDR3 region has 14 residues. V was trimmed by 4 bases and J by 8 bases, leaving 17 bases between them.

The chain employs TRBV29-1 and TRBJ2-5, with a weak D call TRBD2 (5 bases). Trimming removed 6 bases from V and 7 bases from J, with 21 bases in between. Germline CDR1 reads SQVTM; CDR2 reads ANQGSEA. This CDR3 spans 14 amino acids. CDR3 in DNA: TGCAGCGTGGCCGTCGGGGTCATCTGGGGGACCCAGTACTTC. Protein product: CSVAVGVIWGTQYF.

The chain links TRBV4-1 to TRBJ2-7; 10 bases fit TRBD1. The CDR3 consists of 16 residues. Trimming removed 2 bases from V and 1 base from J; junction bases left unmatched: 5. Germline CDR1 MGHRA, CDR2 YSYEKL. CDR3 coding DNA: TGCGCCAGCAGCCAACAGGGGACAGGGGTTTCCTACGAGCAGTACTTC. It encodes CASSQQGTGVSYEQYF.

The CDR3 nucleotides read TGTGCCAGCTCACCACCCTTAGGGGGCCCCTACGAGCAGTACTTC. Residues: CASSPPLGGPYEQYF. The V gene is TRBV18, the J gene TRBJ2-7; the match to TRBD1 covers 7 bases. The CDR3 sequence is 15 residues long. The trim removed 0 bases at V and 2 bases at J, leaving 4 bases unmatched. Germline V lookup: CDR1 KGHSH, CDR2 LQKENI. Drawing the rest from reference TRBV18 and TRBJ2-7, the complete variable domain is NAGVMQNPRHLVRRRGQEARLRCSPMKGHSHVYWYRQLPEEGLKFMVYLQKENIIDESGMPKERFSAEFPKEGPSILRIQQVVRGDSAAYFCASSPPLGGPYEQYFGPGTRLTVT.

The rearrangement joins TRBV7-2 to TRBJ2-5; no firm D call. The V and J ends lost 2 bases and 3 bases respectively, with 10 bases between them. The CDR3 has 14 residues. CDR1 and CDR2 from the germline V gene are SGHTA and FQGNSA. CDR3 coding DNA: TGTGCCAGCAGCTTAATGAGGAGCAAAGAGACCCAGTACTTC. This translates into CASSLMRSKETQYF.

The rearrangement uses TRBV2 and TRBJ2-1, with D unclear. Germline CDR1 reads SNHLY; CDR2 reads FYNNEI. This CDR3 spans 10 amino acids. Between the trimmed V and J ends, which lost 4 bases and 9 bases, there was a span of 4 bases. The CDR3 DNA reads TGTGCCAGCAGTGGAGCTGAGCAGTTCTTC. Encoded protein: CASSGAEQFF.

The V gene is TRBV7-3, the J gene TRBJ1-2; D is unclear. Germline V gene data show CDR1 as SGHTA and CDR2 as FQGTGA. The CDR3 loop spans 12 amino acids. V lost 5 bases, J lost 11 bases, and 15 bases lay in between. CDR3 coding DNA: TGTGCCAGCAGCCTGCCGGGAGCCCCATACACCTTC. Translation gives CASSLPGAPYTF.

The chain links TRBV7-3 to TRBJ2-1; 11 bases match TRBD2. Trimming took 5 bases from V and 5 from J; bases not matched to a gene: 5. Germline values: CDR1 SGHTA, CDR2 FQGTGA. This CDR3 spans 15 amino acids. The CDR3 DNA reads TGTGCCAGCAGCATAGCGGGAGGGTCCCACAATGAGCAGTTCTTC. Translating gives CASSIAGGSHNEQFF.

This clone was seen a single time. The rearrangement links TRBV19 to TRBJ2-1; tentatively, D is TRBD2 (5 bases). This CDR3 is built from 13 residues. With 3 bases removed from V and 8 bases from J, the gap between germline ends came to 11 bases. CDR1 is LNHDA and CDR2 is SQIVND in the germline V gene (reference sequence). CDR3 protein: CASSMVSSDEQFF. The CDR3 DNA reads as TGTGCCAGTAGTATGGTCAGTAGCGATGAGCAGTTCTTC.

The V and J genes are TRBV11-2 and TRBJ2-5, with D perhaps TRBD1 or TRBD2 (5 bases each). Trimming took 6 bases from V and 5 from J, leaving 13 bases between them. CDR3 length: 13 residues. Germline V gene lookup returns CDR1 SGHAT and CDR2 FQNNGV. The CDR3 spells CASSLKGEETQYF. CDR3 nucleotides: TGTGCCAGCAGTCTCAAAGGGGAGGAGACCCAGTACTTC.

The V gene is TRBV7-6, the J gene TRBJ2-7, with TRBD1 identical over 8 bases. The CDR3 totals 14 residues. J gave up 0 bases and V 5 bases, and 3 bases lay outside the gene matches. Germline loops: CDR1 SGHVS, CDR2 FNYEAQ. For the CDR3, the DNA is TGTGCCAGCAGCGGCGGGACAGGCTCCTACGAGCAGTACTTC. It encodes CASSGGTGSYEQYF. Supplemented by reference TRBV7-6 and TRBJ2-7, the full variable domain reads GAGVSQSPRYKVTKRGQDVALRCDPISGHVSLYWYRQALGQGPEFLTYFNYEAQQDKSGLPNDRFSAERPEGSISTLTIQRTEQRDSAMYRCASSGGTGSYEQYFGPGTRLTVT.

This chain connects TRBV5-4 to TRBJ2-3; TRBD1 agrees at 7 bases. Germline CDR1 SGHNT, CDR2 YYREEE (reference sequence). CDR3 size: 15 residues. The J segment lost 4 bases and the V segment lost 4 bases, leaving 9 bases of the junction unmatched. CDR3: CASSADRAPADTQYF. DNA of the CDR3: TGTGCCAGCAGCGCCGACAGGGCCCCCGCAGATACGCAGTATTTT.

The rearrangement joins TRBV30 to TRBJ2-1; 7 bases line up with TRBD2. Germline V gene data show CDR1 as GTSNPN and CDR2 as SVGIG (reference sequence). The V and J ends lost 3 bases and 0 bases, in that order; junction bases with no gene match: 5. This CDR3 is built from 15 residues. CDR3 nucleotides: TGTGCCTGGAGGCTAGCGGTCCGCTCCTACAATGAGCAGTTCTTC. This codes for CAWRLAVRSYNEQFF.

The J gene is TRBJ2-7, the V gene TRBV7-8, with 9 bases aligning to TRBD2. Germline assignment: CDR1 SGHVS and CDR2 FQNEAQ. The CDR3 consists of 15 residues. Losses at the gene ends were 1 base for V and 4 bases for J; bases not matched to a gene: 5. Here the CDR3 reads CASSLGDSGSYEQYF. DNA for the CDR3: TGTGCCAGCAGCTTAGGAGATAGCGGGAGTTACGAGCAGTACTTC.

The rearrangement joins TRBV7-3 to TRBJ2-1; D is unresolved. CDR3 length: 14 residues. Trimming left V 0 bases short and J 5 bases short, with 8 bases between. Looked up from germline, CDR1 is SGHTA and CDR2 is FQGTGA. In nucleotides, the CDR3 is TGTGCCAGCAGCTTAACTCGACCGAACAATGAGCAGTTCTTC. Encoded protein: CASSLTRPNNEQFF.

Of note for this clone: Other DNA sequences from this sample encode an identical CDR3 as well. This sequence joins TRBV7-9 and TRBJ1-5; D is uncertain. V was trimmed by 3 bases and J by 0 bases, leaving 6 bases between them. This CDR3 is 14 amino acids long. The germline gives CDR1 SEHNR, CDR2 FQNEAQ (reference sequence). CDR3 sequence: CASSFGNSNQPQHF. DNA for the CDR3: TGTGCCAGCAGCTTCGGAAATAGCAATCAGCCCCAGCATTTT.

This sequence joins TRBV10-3 and TRBJ1-5; 9 positions agree with TRBD1. Looked up from germline, CDR1 is ENHRY and CDR2 is SYGVKD. The CDR3 has 16 residues. Losses at the gene ends were 0 bases for V and 5 bases for J; bases not matched to a gene: 5. The CDR3 sequence is CAISESRDRDYQPQHF. The CDR3 DNA is TGTGCCATCAGTGAGTCCCGGGACAGGGATTATCAGCCCCAGCATTTT.